Listed below are T cell receptor beta chains from one sample, sequenced in a study of blood T cell repertoires in COVID-19. The protocol was immunoSEQ multiplex PCR, while the TCRdb copy is restricted to in-frame clones and leaves out a portion. The sample includes over 200,000 clones, about 85% seen only once; the top ten take less than 15%. Sample: peripheral blood. These receptors all stem from a woman aged 18-30 years who had recovered from COVID-19. CDR3s include the opening cysteine and the closing phenylalanine or tryptophan. D genes are given only for firm matches. Only part of the rows carry a size: once, few, many, or a class if the clone is expanded.

j_call	v_call	d_call	clone_size	cdr3_aa	cdr3_nt
TRBJ1-1	TRBV21-1	NA	NA	CASSTNRHFNTEAFF	TGTGCCAGCAGCACGAACAGACACTTTAACACTGAAGCTTTCTTT
TRBJ1-1	TRBV2	NA	NA	CASSEEARTEAFF	TGTGCCAGCAGTGAAGAGGCGCGGACTGAAGCTTTCTTT
TRBJ1-1	TRBV10-1	NA	NA	CASSEDRRGTEAFF	TGCGCCAGCAGTGAGGACCGTAGAGGGACTGAAGCTTTCTTT
TRBJ1-2	TRBV27	NA	NA	CASSLGAFYGYTF	TGTGCCAGCAGTTTAGGGGCCTTCTATGGCTACACCTTC
TRBJ2-7	TRBV7-6	TRBD1	NA	CASSPRTGRGYEQYF	TGTGCCAGCAGCCCGCGGACAGGGCGGGGATACGAGCAGTACTTC
TRBJ2-7	TRBV14	TRBD1	NA	CAIPTHAGGFSYEQYF	TGTGCCATCCCTACACACGCAGGGGGTTTCTCCTACGAGCAGTACTTC
TRBJ2-1	TRBV7-2	NA	NA	CASSLGIRTRGSNEQFF	TGTGCCAGCAGCTTAGGGATTCGGACCAGGGGATCTAATGAGCAGTTCTTC
TRBJ1-1	TRBV4-1	NA	NA	CASSQGVNTEAFF	TGCGCCAGCAGCCAAGGAGTGAACACTGAAGCTTTCTTT
TRBJ2-7	TRBV27	TRBD2	NA	CASSRTSGSYEQYF	TGTGCCAGCAGTCGGACTAGCGGGAGTTACGAGCAGTACTTC
TRBJ2-1	TRBV9	NA	NA	CASSAGTLSYNEQFF	TGTGCCAGCAGCGCCGGGACACTTTCCTACAATGAGCAGTTCTTC
TRBJ2-7	TRBV3-1/TRBV3-2	TRBD2	once	CASSQWREAEQYF	TGTGCCAGCAGCCAATGGCGGGAGGCTGAGCAGTACTTC
TRBJ1-4	TRBV6-5	NA	NA	CASGKQGFFEKLFF	TGTGCCAGCGGCAAACAGGGATTTTTTGAAAAACTGTTTTTT
TRBJ1-2	TRBV4-2	TRBD1	NA	CASSQETGAGVSYGYTF	TGTGCCAGCAGCCAAGAAACAGGGGCAGGGGTAAGCTATGGCTACACCTTC
TRBJ1-2	TRBV6-1	NA	NA	CASSEIPGSYGYTF	TGTGCCAGCAGTGAAATACCAGGTTCCTATGGCTACACCTTC
TRBJ2-2	TRBV30	TRBD2	NA	CAWWTSGSITGELFF	TGTGCCTGGTGGACTAGCGGGAGTATAACCGGGGAGCTGTTTTTT
TRBJ2-2	TRBV6-5	TRBD2	NA	CASRSSGPTGELFF	TGTGCCAGCAGGTCTAGCGGACCCACCGGGGAGCTGTTTTTT
TRBJ1-1	TRBV7-6	NA	NA	CASSLGGPRNTEAFF	TGTGCCAGCAGCTTAGGGGGGCCGAGGAACACTGAAGCTTTCTTT
TRBJ2-3	TRBV19	TRBD2	once	CASSMGTSGTDTQYF	TGTGCCAGTAGTATGGGGACTAGCGGCACAGATACGCAGTATTTT
TRBJ2-7	TRBV7-9	NA	NA	CASSYDRWAYEQYF	TGTGCCAGCAGCTACGACAGGTGGGCCTACGAGCAGTACTTC
TRBJ2-7	TRBV4-1	TRBD1	few	CASSQVGGGYEQYF	TGCGCCAGCAGCCAAGTAGGGGGCGGGTACGAGCAGTACTTC
TRBJ2-1	TRBV11-2	TRBD2	NA	CASSLEASGYNEQFF	TGTGCCAGCAGCTTAGAGGCTAGCGGGTACAATGAGCAGTTCTTC
TRBJ1-3	TRBV4-2	NA	NA	CASDESGAGNTIYF	TGTGCCAGCGATGAGAGCGGAGCGGGAAACACCATATATTTT
TRBJ1-1	TRBV14	NA	NA	CASSQDLGMNTEAFF	TGTGCCAGCAGCCAAGATCTGGGCATGAACACTGAAGCTTTCTTT
TRBJ2-2	TRBV4-2	TRBD2	NA	CASSLWTSGRTNTGELFF	TGTGCCAGCAGCCTTTGGACTAGCGGGAGGACGAACACCGGGGAGCTGTTTTTT
TRBJ1-5	TRBV19	NA	NA	CASSISLNQPQHF	TGTGCCAGTAGTATTTCCCTAAATCAGCCCCAGCATTTT
TRBJ2-1	TRBV9	TRBD2	NA	CASSVVGLAHNEQFF	TGTGCCAGCAGCGTAGTAGGACTAGCCCACAATGAGCAGTTCTTC
TRBJ1-1	TRBV9	TRBD1	NA	CASSVMGDSTTEAFF	TGTGCCAGCAGCGTAATGGGGGACAGTACGACTGAAGCTTTCTTT
TRBJ2-7	TRBV5-6	TRBD1	NA	CASSLGGTGRSEQYF	TGTGCCAGCAGCTTGGGTGGGACAGGGCGGTCCGAGCAGTACTTC
TRBJ2-7	TRBV27	NA	NA	CASSSYRVGHEQYF	TGTGCCAGCAGCTCCTACAGGGTAGGACACGAGCAGTACTTC
TRBJ2-7	TRBV4-3	NA	NA	CASSQDPGLSYEQYF	TGCGCCAGCAGCCAAGATCCCGGACTCTCCTACGAGCAGTACTTC
TRBJ2-1	TRBV5-6	TRBD2	NA	CASSSLAPSGSYNEQFF	TGTGCCAGCAGCTCCTTAGCCCCCAGCGGGAGCTACAATGAGCAGTTCTTC
TRBJ2-5	TRBV4-2	TRBD1	NA	CASSQGQGLETQYF	TGTGCCAGCAGCCAAGGACAGGGTTTGGAGACCCAGTACTTC
TRBJ2-7	TRBV29-1	TRBD1	NA	CSVEPRGQGEQYF	TGCAGCGTTGAACCCAGGGGGCAGGGCGAGCAGTACTTC
TRBJ2-1	TRBV2	NA	NA	CASSVLGGEQFF	TGTGCCAGCAGCGTCCTAGGCGGTGAGCAGTTCTTC
TRBJ1-2	TRBV9	NA	few	CASSPGEGPPDYGYTF	TGTGCCAGCAGCCCGGGGGAAGGGCCGCCGGACTATGGCTACACCTTC
TRBJ2-7	TRBV29-1	TRBD2	NA	CSVGGTSYEQYF	TGCAGCGTCGGAGGGACTAGCTACGAGCAGTACTTC
TRBJ2-5	TRBV9	TRBD1	NA	CASSVDGGQGETQYF	TGTGCCAGCAGCGTAGATGGAGGACAGGGCGAGACCCAGTACTTC
TRBJ1-1	TRBV3-1/TRBV3-2	TRBD1	NA	CASSQDYRGKRDTEAFF	TGTGCCAGCAGCCAGGATTACAGGGGGAAGAGGGACACTGAAGCTTTCTTT
TRBJ2-7	TRBV15	NA	NA	CATGYGQSYEQYF	TGTGCCACCGGTTACGGACAAAGCTACGAGCAGTACTTC
TRBJ2-1	TRBV7-2	TRBD2	NA	CASSLVRGDEQFF	TGTGCCAGCAGCTTAGTTCGGGGGGATGAGCAGTTCTTC
TRBJ2-7	TRBV5-1	NA	NA	CASSIPPGGQADEQYF	TGCGCCAGCAGCATACCCCCGGGGGGACAGGCAGACGAGCAGTACTTC
TRBJ2-1	TRBV7-3	TRBD1	NA	CASSSGQGPNEQFF	TGTGCCAGCAGCTCTGGACAGGGCCCCAATGAGCAGTTCTTC
TRBJ2-1	TRBV7-3	TRBD2	NA	CASSLETSGYNEQFF	TGTGCCAGCAGCCTCGAAACTAGCGGTTACAATGAGCAGTTCTTC
TRBJ1-2	TRBV27	NA	once	CASSFGGVGNYGYTF	TGTGCCAGCAGTTTTGGGGGGGTAGGAAACTATGGCTACACCTTC
TRBJ2-7	TRBV5-4	NA	NA	CASSFWDSLYEQYF	TGTGCCAGCAGCTTTTGGGACTCTCTCTACGAGCAGTACTTC
TRBJ1-6	TRBV3-1/TRBV3-2	NA	NA	CASRPRGYNSPLHF	TGTGCCAGCCGGCCTCGGGGGTATAATTCACCCCTCCACTTT
TRBJ2-6	TRBV19	NA	few	CASSIGYQATGANVLTF	TGTGCCAGTAGTATTGGATACCAGGCGACTGGGGCCAACGTCCTGACTTTC
TRBJ1-2	TRBV7-8	TRBD1	NA	CASSLDLPSGTGGRVYGYTF	TGTGCCAGCAGCTTAGATCTTCCGTCCGGGACAGGGGGCAGGGTCTATGGCTACACCTTC
TRBJ2-3	TRBV6-2/TRBV6-3	TRBD1	NA	CASSPVPGQGADTQYF	TGTGCCAGCAGCCCCGTACCGGGACAGGGGGCAGATACGCAGTATTTT